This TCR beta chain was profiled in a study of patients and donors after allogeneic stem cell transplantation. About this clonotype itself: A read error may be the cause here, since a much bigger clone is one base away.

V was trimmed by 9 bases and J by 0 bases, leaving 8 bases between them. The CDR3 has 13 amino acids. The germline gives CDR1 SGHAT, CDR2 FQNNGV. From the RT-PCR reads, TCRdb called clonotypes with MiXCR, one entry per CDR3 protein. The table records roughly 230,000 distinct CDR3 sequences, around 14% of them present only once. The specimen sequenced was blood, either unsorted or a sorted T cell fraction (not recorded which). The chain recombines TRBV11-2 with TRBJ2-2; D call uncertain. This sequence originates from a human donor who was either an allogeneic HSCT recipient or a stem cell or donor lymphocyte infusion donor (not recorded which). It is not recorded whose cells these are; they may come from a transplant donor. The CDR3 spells CARGSPNTGELFF. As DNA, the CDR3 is TGTGCCAGAGGCAGTCCGAACACCGGGGAGCTGTTTTTT. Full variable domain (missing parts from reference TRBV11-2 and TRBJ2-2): EAGVAQSPRYKIIEKRQSVAFWCNPISGHATLYWYQQILGQGPKLLIQFQNNGVVDDSQLPKDRFSAERLKGVDSTLKIQPAKLEDSAVYLCARGSPNTGELFFGEGSRLTVL.